Below, 17 T cell receptor beta chains from the same sample are listed, as sequenced in a study of cytomegalovirus exposure and HLA in healthy donors. The data were produced by immunoSEQ multiplex PCR, yet TCRdb's version contains in-frame clones alone and is incomplete. The table includes about 49,000 clones, 94% detected once. Sample: PBMCs. The receptors were sampled from a woman aged 18-29 years in good health and CMV-seropositive.

J is TRBJ2-1 and V is TRBV7-3; TRBD2 agrees at 14 bases. The germline gives CDR1 SGHTA, CDR2 FQGTGA. The CDR3 contains 15 residues. V was clipped by 6 bases and J by 9 bases; unmatched bases: 7. CDR3 amino acids: CASRRLAGGGGEQFF. CDR3 bases: TGTGCCAGCAGGAGACTAGCGGGAGGGGGAGGTGAGCAGTTCTTC. Variable domain in full (rest from reference TRBV7-3 and TRBJ2-1): GAGVSQTPSNKVTEKGKYVELRCDPISGHTALYWYRQSLGQGPEFLIYFQGTGAADDSGLPNDRFFAVRPEGSVSTLKIQRTERGDSAVYLCASRRLAGGGGEQFFGPGTRLTVL.

The chain is built from TRBV12-5 and TRBJ2-7; tentatively, D is TRBD2 (7 bases). Trimming cost V 0 bases and J 1 base, with 13 bases left between them. This CDR3 contains 16 residues. Germline V gene sequence: CDR1 LGHNT, CDR2 FRNRAP. The CDR3 bases are TGTGCTAGTGGTTTGGTAAGGGGGGGACTTTCCTACGAGCAGTACTTC. This translates into CASGLVRGGLSYEQYF.

The chain employs TRBV6-1 and TRBJ2-5; TRBD2 aligns across 7 bases. CDR1 and CDR2 (germline): MNHNS, SASEGT. The CDR3 contains 13 residues. Trimming cost V 8 bases and J 3 bases; bases outside gene matches: 6. The CDR3 sequence is CASGSGQEETQYF. The CDR3 nucleotides are TGTGCCAGCGGTAGCGGGCAGGAAGAGACCCAGTACTTC.

The chain recombines TRBV28 with TRBJ2-1; 8 bases are a match to TRBD2. CDR1 and CDR2 from the germline V gene are MDHEN and SYDVKM. The V segment lost 4 bases and the J segment 8 bases; nucleotides outside the gene matches: 10. This CDR3 has 15 amino acids. The CDR3 reads CASSYISGRHDEQFF. The CDR3 DNA follows: TGTGCCAGCAGTTACATCAGCGGGAGACACGATGAGCAGTTCTTC.

The chain recombines TRBV9 with TRBJ1-4; D is perhaps TRBD1 (6 bases). The CDR3 runs to 13 residues. Germline V gene data show CDR1 as SGDLS and CDR2 as YYNGEE. With 0 bases removed from V and 6 bases from J, the gap between germline ends came to 6 bases. As DNA, the CDR3 is TGTGCCAGCAGCGTAGGGGGGCATGAAAAACTGTTTTTT. Its protein product is CASSVGGHEKLFF.

The J gene is TRBJ2-7, the V gene TRBV28; 7 positions match TRBD2. CDR3 length: 15 amino acids. After removal of 5 bases from V and 4 bases from J, the junction contained 11 bases not matched to a gene. Germline V gene lookup returns CDR1 MDHEN and CDR2 SYDVKM. In nucleotides, the CDR3 is TGTGCCAGCAGTCCTCGGGGGGTAACGAAGTACGAGCAGTACTTC. Its protein product is CASSPRGVTKYEQYF.

The chain combines TRBV13 with TRBJ2-7, with 8 nucleotides matching TRBD1. Germline V gene data show CDR1 as PRHDT and CDR2 as FYEKMQ (reference sequence). Trimming cost V 2 bases and J 6 bases; bases outside gene matches: 6. The CDR3 sequence is 14 residues long. As DNA, the CDR3 is TGTGCCAGCAGCTTACGAGACAGGGGTTTCGAGCAGTACTTC. Protein: CASSLRDRGFEQYF.

This chain joins TRBV25-1 and TRBJ2-1; TRBD2 agrees at 7 bases. Germline CDR1 MGHDK, CDR2 SYGVNS. This CDR3 contains 15 residues. V lost 6 bases, J lost 5 bases, and 10 bases stayed unmatched. In DNA, the CDR3 is TGTGCCAGCAGGTTAGGTAGTAGCGGGCACAATGAGCAGTTCTTC. Its translation is CASRLGSSGHNEQFF.

As concerns this clone: Other DNA variants within this sample encode the same CDR3. V is TRBV4-2 and J is TRBJ2-7; D is undetermined. Between the trimmed V and J ends, which lost 1 base and 2 bases, there was a span of 9 bases. Germline CDR1 LGHNA, CDR2 YNFKEQ. This CDR3 has 14 amino acids. CDR3 loop: CASSQGLGTYEQYF. CDR3 sequence (DNA): TGTGCCAGCAGCCAAGGACTCGGTACCTACGAGCAGTACTTC.

The chain couples TRBV6-1 to TRBJ1-1; weak D call: TRBD1 (6 bases). The germline V gene encodes CDR1 MNHNS and CDR2 SASEGT. V gave up 6 bases and J gave up 11 bases, with 22 bases separating them. CDR3 length: 14 amino acids. The CDR3 here is CASRPPGQGLNAFF. Written as DNA, the CDR3 is TGTGCCAGCAGACCACCTGGCCAGGGGTTGAATGCTTTCTTT.

This chain connects TRBV6-1 to TRBJ1-2; 7 bases are shared with TRBD1. This CDR3 is built from 14 residues. The germline V gene has CDR1 MNHNS and CDR2 SASEGT. The V segment lost 0 bases and the J segment 5 bases; nucleotides outside the gene matches: 3. DNA for the CDR3: TGTGCCAGCAGTGAAGCGGGACAGATATATGGCTACACCTTC. It yields the protein CASSEAGQIYGYTF.

V is TRBV19 and J is TRBJ2-7; D is unresolved. This CDR3 has 12 residues. The germline V gene encodes CDR1 LNHDA and CDR2 SQIVND (reference sequence). V was pared by 7 bases and J by 0 bases, with 7 bases between. CDR3 loop: CASTASSYEQYF. The CDR3 DNA follows: TGTGCCAGTACCGCCAGCTCCTACGAGCAGTACTTC.

This sequence joins TRBV28 and TRBJ1-5; 7 nucleotides match TRBD1. Looked up from germline, CDR1 is MDHEN and CDR2 is SYDVKM. V was pared by 4 bases and J by 3 bases, with 9 bases of the junction left unmatched. The CDR3 totals 16 residues. Written as DNA, the CDR3 is TGTGCCAGCAGTTCCTCCCTGACAGGGAACAATCAGCCCCAGCATTTT. Its translation is CASSSSLTGNNQPQHF.

The chain couples TRBV10-1 to TRBJ2-7; D gene ambiguous. V was trimmed by 2 bases and J by 6 bases, leaving 8 bases between them. There are 12 residues in the CDR3. Germline V gene data show CDR1 as WNHNN and CDR2 as SYGVQD (reference sequence). The CDR3 loop is CASSEVFGEQYF. The CDR3 DNA follows: TGCGCCAGCAGTGAGGTCTTCGGCGAGCAGTACTTC.

This chain uses TRBV5-4 with TRBJ2-7, with TRBD2 as a possible D gene (6 bases). The CDR3 runs 13 residues. V lost 4 bases, J lost 4 bases, and 12 bases lay in between. Germline V gene lookup returns CDR1 SGHNT and CDR2 YYREEE (reference sequence). The CDR3 loop is CASSAGPQYEQYF. The DNA of the CDR3 is TGTGCCAGCAGCGCGGGACCGCAATACGAGCAGTACTTC.

The gene calls are TRBV6-5 and TRBJ2-7, with 11 bases aligning to TRBD1. The CDR3 extends over 15 amino acids. Germline assignment: CDR1 MNHEY and CDR2 SVGAGI. V lost 6 bases and J lost 0; bases outside the gene matches: 4. This CDR3 reads CASRPGQGASYEQYF. The DNA for the CDR3 is TGTGCCAGCAGACCCGGACAGGGGGCCTCCTACGAGCAGTACTTC.

The chain combines TRBV28 with TRBJ2-7, with 14 bases identical to TRBD2. The CDR3 has 15 amino acids. V was pared by 5 bases and J by 5 bases, with 5 bases of the junction left unmatched. Germline CDR1 and CDR2: MDHEN and SYDVKM. For the CDR3, the DNA is TGTGCCAGCAGTCCGGGGACTAGCGGGAGTCACGAGCAGTACTTC. It encodes CASSPGTSGSHEQYF.